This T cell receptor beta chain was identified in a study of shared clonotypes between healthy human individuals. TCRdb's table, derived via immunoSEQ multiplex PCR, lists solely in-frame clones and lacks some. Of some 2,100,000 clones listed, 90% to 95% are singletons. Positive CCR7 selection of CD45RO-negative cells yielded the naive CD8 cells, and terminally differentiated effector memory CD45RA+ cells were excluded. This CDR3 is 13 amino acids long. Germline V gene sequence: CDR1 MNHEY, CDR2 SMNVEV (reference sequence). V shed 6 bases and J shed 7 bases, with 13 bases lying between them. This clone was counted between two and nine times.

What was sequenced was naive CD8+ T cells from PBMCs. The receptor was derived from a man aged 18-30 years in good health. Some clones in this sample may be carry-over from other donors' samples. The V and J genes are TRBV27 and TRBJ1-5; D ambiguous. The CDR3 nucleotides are TGTGCCAGCAGCTTCGGGGTGAGGCAGCCCCAGCATTTT. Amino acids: CASSFGVRQPQHF.